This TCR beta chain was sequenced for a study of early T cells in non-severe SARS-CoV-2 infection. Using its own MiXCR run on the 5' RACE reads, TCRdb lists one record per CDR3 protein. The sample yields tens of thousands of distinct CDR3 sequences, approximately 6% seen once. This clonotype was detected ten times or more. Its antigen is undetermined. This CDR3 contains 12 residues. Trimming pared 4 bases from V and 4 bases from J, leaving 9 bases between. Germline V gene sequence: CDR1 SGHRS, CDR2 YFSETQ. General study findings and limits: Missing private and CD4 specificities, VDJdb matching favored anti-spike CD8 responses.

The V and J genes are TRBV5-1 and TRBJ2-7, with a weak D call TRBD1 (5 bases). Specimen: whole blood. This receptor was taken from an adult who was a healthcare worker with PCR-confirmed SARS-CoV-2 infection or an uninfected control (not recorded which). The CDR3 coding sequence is TGCGCCAGCAGCCTCGGACAATACGAGCAGTACTTC. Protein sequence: CASSLGQYEQYF.